Here is one T cell receptor beta chain with its context. As yet, its antigen is unknown. This sample was included in a study of T cell repertoires in aging, cancer and after chemotherapy. Overall study context: Over several months to years, re-sampled healthy donor repertoires clearly shared clones. General observations from the study: These repertoire data do not allow conclusions about immunological memory after chemotherapy.

Amplification of TCR beta used genomic DNA extracted from peripheral blood. A mixed TRB-A/B primer pool amplified rearranged TRB by multiplex touch-down PCR. TCRdb redid the calling of the multiplex PCR reads with MiXCR, one entry per CDR3 protein. The sample has several thousand distinct CDR3 sequences, approximately 35% seen once. This CDR3 contains 14 residues. V was trimmed by 3 bases and J by 5 bases, leaving 11 bases between them. The receptor was derived from a human donor in good health. The donor label of this sample is uncertain. This rearrangement joins TRBV12-3 or TRBV12-4 to TRBJ1-5, with a weak D call TRBD1 (6 bases). Sequencing used blood. This CDR3 is CASSFRDTDQPQHF. Written as DNA, the CDR3 is TGTGCCAGCAGTTTCCGGGACACCGATCAGCCCCAGCATTTT.